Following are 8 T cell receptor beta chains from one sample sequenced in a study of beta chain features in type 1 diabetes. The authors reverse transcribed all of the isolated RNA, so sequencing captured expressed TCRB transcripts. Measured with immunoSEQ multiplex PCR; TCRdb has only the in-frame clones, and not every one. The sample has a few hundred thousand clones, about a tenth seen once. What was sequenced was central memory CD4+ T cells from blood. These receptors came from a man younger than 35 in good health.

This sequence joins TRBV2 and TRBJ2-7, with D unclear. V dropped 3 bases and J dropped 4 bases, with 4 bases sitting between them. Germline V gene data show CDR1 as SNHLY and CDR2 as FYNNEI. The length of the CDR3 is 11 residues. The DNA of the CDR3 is TGTGCCAGCAGTGAGAGGTACGAGCAGTACTTC. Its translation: CASSERYEQYF.

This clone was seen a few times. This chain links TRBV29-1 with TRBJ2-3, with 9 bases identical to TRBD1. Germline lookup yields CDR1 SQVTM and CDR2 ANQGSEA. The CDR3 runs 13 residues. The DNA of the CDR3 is TGCACGGCGGACAGGGGAGGCACAGATACGCAGTATTTT. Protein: CTADRGGTDTQYF.

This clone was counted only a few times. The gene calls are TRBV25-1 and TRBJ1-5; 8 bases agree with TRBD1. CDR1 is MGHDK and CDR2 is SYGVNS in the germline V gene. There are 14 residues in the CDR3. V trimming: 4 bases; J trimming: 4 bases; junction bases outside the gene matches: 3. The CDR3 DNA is TGTGCCAGCAGTGTTACAGGGGGAAATCAGCCCCAGCATTTT. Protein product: CASSVTGGNQPQHF.

The CDR3 reads CASSLGGFGNQPQHF. In DNA, the CDR3 is TGTGCCAGCAGCTTAGGAGGCTTTGGCAATCAGCCCCAGCATTTT. This rearrangement joins TRBV7-8 to TRBJ1-5; D is uncertain. The germline gives CDR1 SGHVS, CDR2 FQNEAQ. The CDR3 sequence is 15 residues long. V gave up 1 base and J gave up 2 bases, with 9 bases separating them.

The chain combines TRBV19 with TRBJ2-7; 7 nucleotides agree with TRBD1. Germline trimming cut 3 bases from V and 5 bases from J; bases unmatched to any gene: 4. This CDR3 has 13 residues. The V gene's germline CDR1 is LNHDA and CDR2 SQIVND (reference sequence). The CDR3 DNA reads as TGTGCCAGTAGTATCAGGACAGGCGACGAGCAGTACTTC. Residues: CASSIRTGDEQYF.

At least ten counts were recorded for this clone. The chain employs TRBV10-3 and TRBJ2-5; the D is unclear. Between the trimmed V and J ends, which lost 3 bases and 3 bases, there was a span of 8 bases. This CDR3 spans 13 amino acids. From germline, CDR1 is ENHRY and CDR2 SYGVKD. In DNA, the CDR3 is TGTGCCATCAGTGAATTAAGGGAAGAGACCCAGTACTTC. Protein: CAISELREETQYF.

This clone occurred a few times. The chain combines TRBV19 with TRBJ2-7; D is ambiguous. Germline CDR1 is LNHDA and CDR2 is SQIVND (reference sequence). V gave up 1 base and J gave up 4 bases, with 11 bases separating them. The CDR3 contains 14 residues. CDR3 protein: CASSIAALGYEQYF. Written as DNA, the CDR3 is TGTGCCAGTAGTATAGCAGCCCTCGGTTACGAGCAGTACTTC.

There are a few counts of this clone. The CDR3 is CASRDRAAGHTEAFF. The DNA of the CDR3 is TGTGCCAGTAGGGACAGGGCGGCGGGGCACACTGAAGCTTTCTTT. The chain uses TRBV19 and TRBJ1-1; 8 bases map to TRBD1. The germline CDR1 and CDR2 sequences are LNHDA and SQIVND (reference sequence). This CDR3 has 15 amino acids. V was clipped by 6 bases and J by 3 bases; unmatched bases: 9.